One and the same sample provided the 32 T cell receptor beta chains below, sequenced in a study of cytomegalovirus exposure and HLA in healthy donors. PCR amplification relied on 60 Vbeta primers (plus 13 Jbeta primers). Using immunoSEQ multiplex PCR, the repertoire was profiled, and TCRdb retains in-frame clones only, with some absent. Of 150,000 to 200,000 clones listed, about 10% are singletons. Specimen: PBMCs. Receptors were obtained from a woman aged 30 to 39 in good health and CMV-seropositive.

This clone was observed a few times. The gene calls are TRBV4-1 and TRBJ1-5; 8 nucleotides line up with TRBD1. CDR3 size: 14 residues. Germline V lookup: CDR1 MGHRA, CDR2 YSYEKL. V was pared by 4 bases and J by 3 bases, with 2 bases of the junction left unmatched. In DNA, the CDR3 is TGCGCCAGCAGCCTGGACAGGGTCAATCAGCCCCAGCATTTT. This sequence encodes CASSLDRVNQPQHF.

This clone turned up a few times. The chain employs TRBV5-8 and TRBJ1-4, with D possibly being TRBD1 (5 bases). V lost 0 bases to trimming and J lost 8 bases, with 17 bases between them. CDR3 length: 16 residues. The V gene's germline CDR1 is SGHTS and CDR2 YDEGEE. The CDR3: CASSLDGSGSREKLFF. CDR3 in DNA: TGTGCCAGCAGCTTGGATGGGTCAGGGTCACGGGAAAAACTGTTTTTT.

The rearrangement uses TRBV19 and TRBJ2-2; the D gene is possibly TRBD1 (6 bases). The CDR3 is 14 amino acids. From germline, CDR1 is LNHDA and CDR2 SQIVND (reference sequence). V was pared by 4 bases and J by 5 bases, with 11 bases between. CDR3 in amino acids: CASSRGLGTGELFF. As DNA, the CDR3 is TGTGCCAGTAGTAGGGGGCTTGGGACCGGGGAGCTGTTTTTT.

This clone was picked up a small number of times. The chain recombines TRBV6-1 with TRBJ2-7, with D perhaps TRBD1 (6 bases). The CDR3 is 11 residues long. Trimming stripped 11 bases from V and 4 bases from J, with 12 bases between. CDR1 is MNHNS and CDR2 is SASEGT in the germline V gene. This CDR3 reads CALLQGYEQYF. CDR3 nucleotides: TGTGCCTTATTACAGGGATACGAGCAGTACTTC.

This clone has a handful of counts. The CDR3 nucleotides read TGTGCCTGGAGTGTAGGACTTTCCCCGGACAATGAGCAGTTCTTC. Translating gives CAWSVGLSPDNEQFF. The J gene is TRBJ2-1, the V gene TRBV30, with D perhaps TRBD2 (5 bases). The germline V and J ends were trimmed by 0 bases and 5 bases, with 14 bases remaining between them. The CDR3 sequence is 15 residues long. Germline lookup yields CDR1 GTSNPN and CDR2 SVGIG (reference sequence).

The V gene is TRBV4-1, the J gene TRBJ2-7; 9 nucleotides align to TRBD2. Germline assignment: CDR1 MGHRA and CDR2 YSYEKL. This CDR3 is built from 16 residues. Trimming at V came to 4 bases and at J to 4 bases, leaving 11 bases not matched to a gene. The CDR3 loop is CASSPRSVAGVYEQYF. In DNA, the CDR3 is TGCGCCAGCAGCCCCCGATCGGTAGCGGGAGTGTACGAGCAGTACTTC.

This clone was observed a handful of times. The chain employs TRBV20-1 and TRBJ1-5; D possibly corresponds to TRBD1 (5 bases). This CDR3 region has 11 residues. Between the trimmed V and J ends, which lost 5 bases and 7 bases, there was a span of 9 bases. CDR1 and CDR2 (germline): DFQATT, SNEGSKA (reference sequence). CDR3 residues: CSAGAKQPQHF. DNA for the CDR3: TGCAGTGCTGGGGCGAAGCAGCCCCAGCATTTT.

The chain uses TRBV6-6 and TRBJ1-1, with D unresolved. Trimming removed 0 bases from V and 7 bases from J, with 9 bases in between. CDR1 and CDR2 (germline): MNHNY, SVGAGI (reference sequence). This CDR3 has 13 amino acids. CDR3 region: CASSYSIPIEAFF. CDR3 DNA sequence: TGTGCCAGCAGTTACTCGATCCCTATTGAAGCTTTCTTT.

This clone was recorded a few times. This chain uses TRBV28 with TRBJ2-7; D uncertain. The CDR3 contains 13 residues. V dropped 8 bases and J dropped 6 bases, with 17 bases sitting between them. CDR1 MDHEN and CDR2 SYDVKM come from the germline V gene. CDR3 DNA sequence: TGTGCCAGCGGCCTTGGTTGGTTTGGCGAGCAGTACTTC. Translation: CASGLGWFGEQYF.

The chain has TRBV13 and TRBJ1-1; no clear D. Germline CDR1 is PRHDT and CDR2 is FYEKMQ (reference sequence). The CDR3 has 11 residues. V was clipped by 6 bases and J by 7 bases, with 9 bases between them. The CDR3 bases are TGTGCCAGCAGATTCCGCTATGAAGCTTTCTTT. Translating gives CASRFRYEAFF.

This clone was observed a few times. The V call is TRBV9, the J call TRBJ2-3, with 8 bases aligning to TRBD1. Germline-derived CDR1 and CDR2 are SGDLS and YYNGEE. CDR3 length equals 16 residues. The trim removed 3 bases at V and 6 bases at J, leaving 12 bases unmatched. The CDR3, as DNA: TGTGCCAGCAGCGCCTGGACAGGGCTTTTCATGGATACGCAGTATTTT. Encoded protein: CASSAWTGLFMDTQYF.

This clone was detected a few times. This sequence joins TRBV29-1 and TRBJ2-1, with D possibly TRBD1 on 7 matching bases. Germline V gene sequence: CDR1 SQVTM, CDR2 ANQGSEA. This CDR3 spans 12 amino acids. V was shortened by 6 bases and J by 6 bases, with 12 bases between the two germline ends. CDR3 coding DNA: TGCAGCGTGGATCAGGGGGGCAATGAGCAGTTCTTC. This codes for CSVDQGGNEQFF.

The sample holds a few counts of this clone. The rearrangement uses TRBV30 and TRBJ2-7, with TRBD2 identical over 7 bases. The germline V gene encodes CDR1 GTSNPN and CDR2 SVGIG (reference sequence). The CDR3 spans 15 residues. V trimming: 3 bases; J trimming: 2 bases; junction bases outside the gene matches: 10. CDR3 protein: CAWSAPRREAYEQYF. In DNA, the CDR3 is TGTGCCTGGAGCGCACCTCGACGGGAGGCCTACGAGCAGTACTTC.

There are a few counts of this clone. The gene calls are TRBV10-3 and TRBJ2-7, with 11 bases aligning to TRBD2. CDR1 is ENHRY and CDR2 is SYGVKD in the germline V gene. CDR3 size: 18 residues. Germline trimming cut 4 bases from V and 2 bases from J; bases unmatched to any gene: 13. DNA of the CDR3: TGTGCCATCAGTGGAGGGACTAGCGGTCCCCCGCGGACCTACGAGCAGTACTTC. This sequence encodes CAISGGTSGPPRTYEQYF.

This clone was counted between two and nine times. The chain carries TRBV29-1 and TRBJ2-2; TRBD1 agrees at 10 bases. Germline V CDR1 and CDR2: SQVTM, ANQGSEA. The CDR3 totals 15 residues. CDR3 sequence: CSAGGDRGVVGELFF. The CDR3 DNA sequence: TGCAGTGCCGGTGGGGACAGGGGAGTAGTCGGGGAGCTGTTTTTT.

V is TRBV6-1 and J is TRBJ2-7; 8 bases agree with TRBD2. Per the germline V gene, CDR1 is MNHNS and CDR2 is SASEGT. This CDR3 region has 14 residues. V dropped 2 bases and J dropped 8; count of bases not matched to a gene: 8. CDR3 sequence (DNA): TGTGCCAGCAGTGAACTAGCGGGCTATTCAAAGCAGTACTTC. This translates into CASSELAGYSKQYF.

The chain has TRBV20-1 and TRBJ2-7; D gene ambiguous. The CDR3 is 9 amino acids. The V and J ends lost 3 bases and 5 bases respectively, with 2 bases between them. Per germline, CDR1 DFQATT and CDR2 SNEGSKA (reference sequence). The CDR3 region is CSASDEQYF. The CDR3 DNA reads as TGCAGTGCTAGCGACGAGCAGTACTTC.

This clone has just a few counts. The V gene is TRBV18, the J gene TRBJ2-7; 11 nucleotides agree with TRBD2. CDR3 length: 17 residues. Germline V gene data show CDR1 as KGHSH and CDR2 as LQKENI. The J segment lost 3 bases and the V segment lost 1 base, leaving 8 bases of the junction unmatched. CDR3 in DNA: TGTGCCAGCTCACCACAGGGATTAGCGGGAGGGGGCTACGAGCAGTACTTC. It encodes CASSPQGLAGGGYEQYF.

This clone showed up just a few times. The rearrangement uses TRBV7-2 and TRBJ2-4, with no clear D. Germline V gives CDR1 SGHTA, CDR2 FQGNSA. Trimming stripped 5 bases from V and 10 bases from J, with 12 bases between. The CDR3 length is 12 residues. CDR3 sequence reads: CASSVEWSIQYF. DNA for the CDR3: TGTGCCAGCAGCGTCGAGTGGTCGATTCAGTACTTC. The full variable domain, with the rest looked up from reference TRBV7-2 and TRBJ2-4, is GAGVSQSPSNKVTEKGKDVELRCDPISGHTALYWYRQSLGQGLEFLIYFQGNSAPDKSGLPSDRFSAERTGGSVSTLTIQRTQQEDSAVYLCASSVEWSIQYFGAGTRLSVL.

A few counts support this clone. The rearrangement joins TRBV29-1 to TRBJ2-5, with a possible D match to TRBD2 (5 bases). Deletions cut 3 bases from V and 4 bases from J, with 15 bases between. From germline, CDR1 is SQVTM and CDR2 ANQGSEA. The CDR3 length is 14 residues. In DNA, the CDR3 is TGCAGCGTTGAGTCAAGATCTGAGGGAGAGACCCAGTACTTC. Translating gives CSVESRSEGETQYF.

This clone occurred a few times. The chain joins TRBV14 to TRBJ1-2; D is possibly TRBD1 (5 bases). The CDR3 sequence is 15 residues long. The germline V gene has CDR1 SGHDN and CDR2 FVKESK. V was trimmed by 4 bases and J by 1 base, leaving 13 bases between them. The CDR3 region is CASSRGGTNNYGYTF. The CDR3, as DNA: TGTGCCAGCAGCCGGGGGGGTACGAATAACTATGGCTACACCTTC.

This chain joins TRBV5-1 and TRBJ2-7; D possibly corresponds to TRBD2 (6 bases). The CDR3 consists of 13 residues. Trimming stripped 1 base from V and 6 bases from J, with 11 bases between. Germline CDR1 reads SGHRS; CDR2 reads YFSETQ. The CDR3 nucleotides are TGCGCCAGCAGCTTGCGGCGGGGTCTCGAGCAGTACTTC. Protein sequence: CASSLRRGLEQYF.

The chain combines TRBV5-4 with TRBJ2-1, with TRBD1 as a possible D gene (8 bases). The CDR3 runs to 15 residues. Germline V gene lookup returns CDR1 SGHNT and CDR2 YYREEE (reference sequence). V was trimmed by 5 bases and J by 5 bases, leaving 17 bases between them. CDR3 loop: CASRKNRGRDNEQFF. The CDR3 nucleotides read TGTGCCAGCAGAAAAAACAGGGGGAGGGACAATGAGCAGTTCTTC. The variable domain in full, completed from reference TRBV5-4 and TRBJ2-1, reads ETGVTQSPTHLIKTRGQQVTLRCSSQSGHNTVSWYQQALGQGPQFIFQYYREEENGRGNFPPRFSGLQFPNYSSELNVNALELDDSALYLCASRKNRGRDNEQFFGPGTRLTVL.

There are a few counts of this clone. The V call is TRBV4-1, the J call TRBJ1-1; D remains ambiguous. Germline V gene lookup returns CDR1 MGHRA and CDR2 YSYEKL. V was trimmed by 6 bases and J by 2 bases, leaving 10 bases between them. This CDR3 region has 13 residues. DNA for the CDR3: TGCGCCAGCAGTCCCCAACTAAACACTGAAGCTTTCTTT. This gives the protein CASSPQLNTEAFF.

This sequence joins TRBV5-1 and TRBJ2-7; TRBD1 matches at 9 bases. CDR3 length: 16 amino acids. Germline V gene lookup returns CDR1 SGHRS and CDR2 YFSETQ. V was clipped by 0 bases and J by 4 bases; unmatched bases: 8. The CDR3, as DNA: TGCGCCAGCAGCTTGGCCAGGACAGGGGTTATTTACGAGCAGTACTTC. As protein: CASSLARTGVIYEQYF.

This clone was seen a few times. V gene TRBV2 combines with J gene TRBJ2-7, with TRBD1 as a possible D gene (5 bases). The CDR3 is 13 residues long. In germline, CDR1 is SNHLY, CDR2 FYNNEI. Trimming removed 5 bases from V and 6 bases from J, with 14 bases in between. In nucleotides, the CDR3 is TGTGCCAGCAGTCCCATACGAAGGGGCGAGCAGTACTTC. It codes for CASSPIRRGEQYF.

The CDR3 region has the DNA TGTGCCAGCAGTGAAGGAGGGCCCAAAAACATTCAGTACTTC. This gives the protein CASSEGGPKNIQYF. The V call is TRBV2, the J call TRBJ2-4; D is possibly TRBD2 (5 bases). Trimming stripped 1 base from V and 2 bases from J, with 6 bases between. The CDR3 has 14 residues. Germline assignment: CDR1 SNHLY and CDR2 FYNNEI.

The chain is built from TRBV6-1 and TRBJ2-7, with D possibly TRBD2 on 6 matching bases. Trimming took off 4 bases at V and 2 bases at J, with 9 bases between the two ends. Germline loops: CDR1 MNHNS, CDR2 SASEGT. There are 13 residues in the CDR3. The chain's CDR3 is CASSVGRTYEQYF. CDR3 nucleotide sequence: TGTGCCAGCAGTGTAGGGAGGACCTACGAGCAGTACTTC.

The V call is TRBV7-2, the J call TRBJ1-2; 7 bases align to TRBD1. Losses at the gene ends were 4 bases for V and 3 bases for J; bases not matched to a gene: 5. CDR1 SGHTA and CDR2 FQGNSA come from the germline V gene. The CDR3 spans 14 residues. The CDR3: CASSYLQGDYGYTF. CDR3 nucleotide sequence: TGTGCCAGCAGCTACCTCCAGGGGGACTATGGCTACACCTTC.

This chain links TRBV29-1 with TRBJ2-2; TRBD2 might be the D (7 bases). Germline V gives CDR1 SQVTM, CDR2 ANQGSEA. The V and J ends lost 6 bases and 5 bases respectively, with 16 bases between them. The CDR3 extends over 14 amino acids. Here the CDR3 reads CSVGRGTTTGELFF. For the CDR3, the DNA is TGCAGCGTGGGGAGGGGGACCACGACCGGGGAGCTGTTTTTT.

There are a few counts of this clone. CDR3 DNA sequence: TGTGCCAGCAAACTGGGACACCGGGTCATCTATGGCTACACCTTC. Its protein product is CASKLGHRVIYGYTF. The V and J genes are TRBV28 and TRBJ1-2; tentatively, D is TRBD1 (6 bases). V lost 7 bases and J lost 4, with 19 bases in between. The CDR3 totals 15 residues. Germline V gene lookup returns CDR1 MDHEN and CDR2 SYDVKM.

The V call is TRBV4-2, the J call TRBJ2-1, with 7 bases matching TRBD2. V lost 4 bases to trimming and J lost 5 bases; unmatched junction nucleotides: 11. Germline CDR1 reads LGHNA; CDR2 reads YNFKEQ. The CDR3 covers 16 residues. The CDR3 here is CASSLYAREPDNEQFF. CDR3 DNA sequence: TGTGCCAGCAGCCTATACGCGCGGGAGCCGGACAATGAGCAGTTCTTC.